These 2 T cell receptor beta chains originate from one sample sequenced in a study of regulatory T cells in long-lasting Graves disease. Construction of the TCR beta libraries employed iRepertoire HTBI primers in conjunction with Arm-PCR of CDR3 regions. TCRdb fed the multiplex PCR reads into MiXCR, producing one record per CDR3 protein. Here the sample spans 650,000 to 850,000 distinct CDR3 sequences, about 30% being singletons. Sample time point: persistent/refractory GD, antithyroid drugs over 5 years with positive TRAb. RNA from PBMCs was the source of the TCR library. The sequencing used peripheral blood mononuclear cells (PBMCs), collected when the disease was refractory, from a patient treated with antithyroid drugs. These receptors were obtained from a female donor with Graves disease.

This sequence joins TRBV30 and TRBJ1-2; D unresolved. With 6 bases removed from V and 0 bases from J, the gap between germline ends came to 11 bases. In germline, CDR1 is GTSNPN, CDR2 SVGIG (reference sequence). This CDR3 has 13 amino acids. As DNA, the CDR3 is TGTGCCTGTAAAGGACCCTCTAACTATGGCTACACCTTC. It codes for CACKGPSNYGYTF.

A few counts support this clonotype. The chain recombines TRBV5-1 with TRBJ1-5; no clear D. This CDR3 is 13 amino acids long. Germline-derived CDR1 and CDR2 are SGHRS and YFSETQ. V was pared by 0 bases and J by 9 bases, with 10 bases between. The CDR3 DNA reads TGCGCCAGCAGCTTGGAAGGGTTCGGGCCCCAGCATTTT. Amino acid sequence: CASSLEGFGPQHF.